This T cell receptor beta chain was sequenced for a study of cytomegalovirus exposure and HLA in healthy donors. Study-wide results and limits: Later analysis revealed greater clonal expansion in HLA-associated TCR beta chains than in equally common others.

Each donor was healthy, and each was a bone marrow donor. PCR amplification relied on 60 Vbeta primers (plus 13 Jbeta primers). Per the original methods: Later reanalysis found 75 million to 95 million unique TCR beta chains, 9 million to 12 million of them shared. Produced via immunoSEQ multiplex PCR; TCRdb's table is partial and in-frame only. V, J and clone size derive from that table, while D and trimming were established from the DNA sequence. The data show 130,000 or so clones, with around three fifths seen just once and more than 6.5% held by the top ten. The V gene's germline CDR1 is SGHNT and CDR2 YENEEA. Trimming shortened V by 5 bases and J by 6 bases, and 17 bases separated the two germline ends. CDR3 length equals 16 residues. As for this clone: Its antigen is undetermined.

Material: PBMCs. The chain combines TRBV11-3 with TRBJ1-6; D not resolved. The sequence was collected from a woman between 40 and 50 years old in good health and CMV-seropositive. DNA of the CDR3: TGTGCCAGCAGCCCGAGCTCCGGAGTCCTTAATTCACCCCTCCACTTT. It yields the protein CASSPSSGVLNSPLHF.